This TCR beta chain was sequenced during a study of CD8 T cells in ankylosing spondylitis. Scientists made TCR beta libraries using quantitative 5'-RACE with molecular barcodes. TCRdb used MiXCR to reprocess the 5' RACE reads, holding one entry per CDR3 protein. Among fewer than 150,000 distinct CDR3 sequences listed, about 7% were seen once. This CDR3 has 14 amino acids. V was clipped by 3 bases and J by 6 bases, with 18 bases between them. Germline assignment: CDR1 GTSNPN and CDR2 SVGIG (reference sequence). Sequences were obtained from blood, either unsorted or a sorted T cell fraction (not recorded which). The V and J genes are TRBV30 and TRBJ2-7; D gene unclear. The TCR originated in a female donor with ankylosing spondylitis or in good health (not recorded which). CDR3 bases: TGTGCCTGGAGCGTCGTCGGGCGGACGGGCGAGCAGTACTTC. Translated: CAWSVVGRTGEQYF.